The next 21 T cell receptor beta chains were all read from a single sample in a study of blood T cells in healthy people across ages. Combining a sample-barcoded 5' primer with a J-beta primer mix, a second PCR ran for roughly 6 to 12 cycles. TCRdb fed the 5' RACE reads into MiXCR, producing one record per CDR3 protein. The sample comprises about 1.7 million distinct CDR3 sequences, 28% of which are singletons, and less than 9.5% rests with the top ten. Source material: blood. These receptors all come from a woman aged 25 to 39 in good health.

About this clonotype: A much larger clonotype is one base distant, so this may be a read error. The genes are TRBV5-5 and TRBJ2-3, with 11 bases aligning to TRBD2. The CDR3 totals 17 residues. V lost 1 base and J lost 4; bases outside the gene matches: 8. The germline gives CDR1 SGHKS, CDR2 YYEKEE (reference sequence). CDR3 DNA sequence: TGTGCCAGCAGCTTGACTAGCGGGGGCCTTCGCGCAGATACGCAGTATTTT. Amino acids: CASSLTSGGLRADTQYF.

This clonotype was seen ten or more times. The CDR3 is CASSYASGSYEQYF. The DNA for the CDR3 is TGTGCCAGCAGTTACGCTAGCGGGAGCTACGAGCAGTACTTC. The J gene is TRBJ2-7, the V gene TRBV6-6; 10 nucleotides agree with TRBD2. The CDR3 extends over 14 amino acids. V dropped 2 bases and J dropped 3; count of bases not matched to a gene: 1. CDR1 and CDR2 from the germline V gene are MNHNY and SVGAGI (reference sequence).

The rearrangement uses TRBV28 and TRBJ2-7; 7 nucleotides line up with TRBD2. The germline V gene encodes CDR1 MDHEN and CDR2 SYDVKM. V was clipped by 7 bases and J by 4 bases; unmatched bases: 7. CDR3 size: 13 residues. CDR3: CASTGTIGYEQYF. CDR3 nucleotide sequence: TGTGCCAGCACGGGGACTATCGGGTACGAGCAGTACTTC.

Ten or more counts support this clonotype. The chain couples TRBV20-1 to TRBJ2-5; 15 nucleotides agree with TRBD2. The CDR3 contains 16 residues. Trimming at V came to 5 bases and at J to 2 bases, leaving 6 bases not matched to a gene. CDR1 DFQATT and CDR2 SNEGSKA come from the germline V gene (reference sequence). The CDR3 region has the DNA TGCAGTGCTCGCGCCGGACTAGCGGGAGGGCAAGAGACCCAGTACTTC. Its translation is CSARAGLAGGQETQYF.

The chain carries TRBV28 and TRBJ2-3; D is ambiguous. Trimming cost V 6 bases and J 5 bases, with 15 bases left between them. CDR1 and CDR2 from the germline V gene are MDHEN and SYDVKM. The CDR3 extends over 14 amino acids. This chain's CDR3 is CASSLRLHRDTQYF. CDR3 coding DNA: TGTGCCAGCAGCCTTAGGCTCCACAGAGATACGCAGTATTTT.

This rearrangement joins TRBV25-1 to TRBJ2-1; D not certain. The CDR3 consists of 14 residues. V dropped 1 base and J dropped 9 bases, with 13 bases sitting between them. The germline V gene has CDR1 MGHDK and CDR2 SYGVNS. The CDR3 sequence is CASSESPTRGEQFF. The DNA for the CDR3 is TGTGCCAGCAGTGAATCCCCTACCCGAGGTGAGCAGTTCTTC. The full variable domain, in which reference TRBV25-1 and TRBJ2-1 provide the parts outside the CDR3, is EADIYQTPRYLVIGTGKKITLECSQTMGHDKMYWYQQDPGMELHLIHYSYGVNSTEKGDLSSESTVSRIRTEHFPLTLESARPSHTSQYLCASSESPTRGEQFFGPGTRLTVL.

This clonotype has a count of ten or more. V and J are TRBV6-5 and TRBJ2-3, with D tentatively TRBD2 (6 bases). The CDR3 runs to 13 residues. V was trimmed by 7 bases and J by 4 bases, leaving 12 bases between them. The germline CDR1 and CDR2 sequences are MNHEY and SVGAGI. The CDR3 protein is CASKKTRADTQYF. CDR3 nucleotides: TGTGCCAGCAAGAAGACTAGGGCAGATACGCAGTATTTT.

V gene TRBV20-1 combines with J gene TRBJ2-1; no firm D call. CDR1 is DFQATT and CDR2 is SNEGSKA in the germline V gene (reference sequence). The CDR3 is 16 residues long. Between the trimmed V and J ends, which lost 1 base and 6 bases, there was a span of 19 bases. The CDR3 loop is CSARAYTVIDLNEQFF. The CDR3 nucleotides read TGCAGTGCTAGAGCGTATACAGTTATAGACCTCAATGAGCAGTTCTTC.

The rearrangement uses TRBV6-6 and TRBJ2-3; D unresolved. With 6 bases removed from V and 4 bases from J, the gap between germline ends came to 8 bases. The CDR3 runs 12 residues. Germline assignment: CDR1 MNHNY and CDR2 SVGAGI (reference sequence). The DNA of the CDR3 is TGTGCCAGCAGCCGACGTCCAGATACGCAGTATTTT. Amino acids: CASSRRPDTQYF.

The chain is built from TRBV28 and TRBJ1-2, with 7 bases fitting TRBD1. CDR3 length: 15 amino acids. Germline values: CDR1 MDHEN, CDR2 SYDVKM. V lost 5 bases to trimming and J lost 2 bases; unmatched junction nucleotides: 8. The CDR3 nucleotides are TGTGCCAGCAGTCAAGCCAGGGGGGAGAACTATGGCTACACCTTC. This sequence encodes CASSQARGENYGYTF.

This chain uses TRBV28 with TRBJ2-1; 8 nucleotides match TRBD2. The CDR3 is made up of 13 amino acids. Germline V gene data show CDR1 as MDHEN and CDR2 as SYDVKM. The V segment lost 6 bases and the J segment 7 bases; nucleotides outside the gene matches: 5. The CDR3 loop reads CASSGGAVNEQFF. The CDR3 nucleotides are TGTGCCAGCAGCGGGGGGGCCGTAAATGAGCAGTTCTTC.

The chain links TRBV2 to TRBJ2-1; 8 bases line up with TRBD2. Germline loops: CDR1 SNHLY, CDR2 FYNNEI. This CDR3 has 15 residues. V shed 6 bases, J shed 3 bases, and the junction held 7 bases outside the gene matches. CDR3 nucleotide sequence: TGTGCCAGCAGAGTACGAGCGGGAGTCTACAATGAGCAGTTCTTC. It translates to CASRVRAGVYNEQFF. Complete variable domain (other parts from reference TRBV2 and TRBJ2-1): EPEVTQTPSHQVTQMGQEVILRCVPISNHLYFYWYRQILGQKVEFLVSFYNNEISEKSEIFDDQFSVERPDGSNFTLKIRSTKLEDSAMYFCASRVRAGVYNEQFFGPGTRLTVL.

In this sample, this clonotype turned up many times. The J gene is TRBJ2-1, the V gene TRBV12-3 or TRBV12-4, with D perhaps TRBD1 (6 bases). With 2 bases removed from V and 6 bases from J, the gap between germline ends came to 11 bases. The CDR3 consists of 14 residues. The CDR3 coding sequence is TGTGCCAGCAGTTTATACAGGGCAGGCAATGAGCAGTTCTTC. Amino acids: CASSLYRAGNEQFF.

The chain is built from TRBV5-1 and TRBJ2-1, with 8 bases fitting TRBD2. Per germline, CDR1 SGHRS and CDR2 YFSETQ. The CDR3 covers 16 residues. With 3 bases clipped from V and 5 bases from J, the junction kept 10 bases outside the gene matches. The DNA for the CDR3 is TGCGCCAGCAGCTCTCCGGGACTAGTAGGGGACAATGAGCAGTTCTTC. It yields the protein CASSSPGLVGDNEQFF.

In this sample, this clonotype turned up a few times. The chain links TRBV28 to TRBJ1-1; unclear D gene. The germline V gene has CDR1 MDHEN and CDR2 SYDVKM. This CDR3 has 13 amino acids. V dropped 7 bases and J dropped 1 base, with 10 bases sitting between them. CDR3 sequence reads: CASIPWGNTEAFF. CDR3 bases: TGTGCCAGCATACCGTGGGGGAACACTGAAGCTTTCTTT.

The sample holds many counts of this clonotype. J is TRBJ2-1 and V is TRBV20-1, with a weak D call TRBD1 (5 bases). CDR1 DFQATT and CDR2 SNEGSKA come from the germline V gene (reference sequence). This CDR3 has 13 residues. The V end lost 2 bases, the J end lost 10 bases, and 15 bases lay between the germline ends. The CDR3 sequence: CSARSQGANEQFF. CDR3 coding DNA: TGCAGTGCTAGAAGTCAAGGGGCTAACGAGCAGTTCTTC.

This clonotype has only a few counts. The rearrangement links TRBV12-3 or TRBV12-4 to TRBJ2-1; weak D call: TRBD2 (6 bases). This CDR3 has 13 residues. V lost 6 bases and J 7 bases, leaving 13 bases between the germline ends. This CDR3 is CASRGLLANEQFF. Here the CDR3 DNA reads TGTGCCAGCAGGGGCCTGCTAGCGAATGAGCAGTTCTTC.

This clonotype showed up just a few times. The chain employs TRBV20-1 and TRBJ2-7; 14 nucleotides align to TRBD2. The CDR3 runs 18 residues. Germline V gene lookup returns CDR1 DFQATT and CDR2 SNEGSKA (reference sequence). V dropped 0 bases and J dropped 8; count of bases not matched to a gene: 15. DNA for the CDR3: TGCAGTGCTAGAGATCTCTCCGGACTAGCGGGAGGTCCCCTGAAGCAGTACTTC. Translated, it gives CSARDLSGLAGGPLKQYF.

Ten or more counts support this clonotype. Here the CDR3 DNA reads TGCAGTGCTACCCGGACAGCCTCCTACGAGCAGTACTTC. Protein product: CSATRTASYEQYF. The V call is TRBV20-1, the J call TRBJ2-7, with D maybe TRBD1 (6 bases). V was trimmed by 4 bases and J by 0 bases, leaving 10 bases between them. Germline CDR1 and CDR2: DFQATT and SNEGSKA (reference sequence). The CDR3 extends over 13 amino acids.

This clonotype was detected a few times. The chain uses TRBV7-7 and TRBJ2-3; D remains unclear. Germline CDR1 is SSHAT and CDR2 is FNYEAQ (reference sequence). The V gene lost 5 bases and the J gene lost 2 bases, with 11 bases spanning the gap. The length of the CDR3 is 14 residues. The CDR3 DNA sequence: TGTGCCAGCAGCCGTAGCCGGACCACAGATACGCAGTATTTT. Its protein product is CASSRSRTTDTQYF. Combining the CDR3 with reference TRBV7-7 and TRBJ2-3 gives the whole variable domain GAGVSQSPRYKVTKRGQDVTLRCDPISSHATLYWYQQALGQGPEFLTYFNYEAQPDKSGLPSDRFSAERPEGSISTLTIQRTEQRDSAMYRCASSRSRTTDTQYFGPGTRLTVL.

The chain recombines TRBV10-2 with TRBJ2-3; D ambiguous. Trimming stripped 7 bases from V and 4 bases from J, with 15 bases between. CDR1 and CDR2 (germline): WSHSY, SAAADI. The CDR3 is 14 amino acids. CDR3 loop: CASMERPIPDTQYF. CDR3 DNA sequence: TGCGCCAGCATGGAGAGGCCCATCCCAGATACGCAGTATTTT.